This entry features one T cell receptor (beta chain) sequence. No antigen is known for it. It has no much larger one-base neighbor in the sample; base qualities were not kept. This specimen belongs to a study of coeliac disease (dated by TCRdb to between 2020 and 2023). Regarding the complete study: Each coeliac patient fell into one of three classes: newly diagnosed active disease, refractory coeliac disease type I, or disease kept under control by a gluten-free diet. TRB sequencing succeeded for samples from roughly 30 subjects, including roughly 25 paired bulk unsorted intraepithelial and lamina propria cell samples. The goal was to describe the TR repertoires of small intestinal T cells in active coeliac disease, in refractory type I coeliac disease, and in coeliac disease treated with a gluten-free diet. High-resolution HLA typing was unavailable, so biased TRBV7-2 usage was queried as a proof of principle. Of the approximately 30 patients in the full study, roughly 22 had coeliac disease confirmed by serology and 8 were controls with non-small intestinal disorders. Next-generation sequencing of rearranged TRB and TRG CDR3 regions was applied to small intestinal lymphocyte fractions from coeliac and non-coeliac patients.

What the study reported, not specific to this receptor: Published gliadin-specific TRB sequences turned up in about 45% of the 18 coeliac lamina propria samples, compared with only 1 of 6 controls. TRB repertoires were largely private; most amino acid sequences were unique to one sample, and V-gene usage did not differ significantly by disease group. Lower clonality than in controls was observed in the TRB and TRG repertoires of active coeliac intraepithelial and lamina propria samples, suggesting that diverse T cells were recruited. The authors judged the approach to be unsuitable for unbiased detection of gliadin-specific T cells, because gliadin-specific T cells are scarce and rarely shared between patients. Cross-contamination between compartments was possible, because separating intraepithelial cells from lamina propria cells did not produce high-purity fractions.

Library construction relied on the immunoSEQ multiplex PCR assay. The TR loci were subjected to amplification by multiplexed PCR, for which V gene segments served as targets of the forward primers and J gene segments as targets of the reverse primers. The Illumina HiSeq System was used to sequence the amplified CDR3 regions. Per the authors' processing: Closely related reads were merged with a nearest-neighbour algorithm so that PCR and sequencing errors were removed and data were collapsed into unique sequences. Repertoires were summarised by clonality and by T cell density, defined as TR molecules per amount of genomic DNA input. CDR3 amino acid sequences present in at least 80% of unsorted samples were defined as public TRs, and these public TRs were then tested for differential abundance between coeliac and control samples. Every lamina propria sample was checked against a list of a few hundred published gliadin-specific TRB sequences. Disease-group differences in clonality and density were tested with Kruskal-Wallis tests followed by Dunn post-tests. TCRdb obtained this table from immuneACCESS and retained in-frame rearrangements with V and J assigned. These tables miss some clones; where compared with another copy, unresolved V genes account for less than half of the shortfall, and the remainder is unexplained. For V, J and clone size, that table is used; D and trimming come from the DNA. Across this sample there are roughly 7,300 clones, with 50% to 65% seen only once. The ten largest clones take up about 3.3% of the sample.

Inclusive of the bounding cysteine and phenylalanine, the CDR3 is 16 residues long. The kept DNA is CDR3 alone, 48 bases in frame from the first base. At the junction V is shortened by 4 bases and J by 4 bases, with 20 bases in between. Looking up the germline V gene (reference sequence) yields CDR1 SEHNR and CDR2 FQNEAQ. Cells were frozen in liquid nitrogen in DMSO/FBS as aliquots of hundreds of thousands of cells, with a single aliquot from each fraction going to sequencing. Every one of the 30 study patients had an endoscopy and a small intestinal biopsy. Once intraepithelial cells had been isolated, the leftover biopsy tissue was digested with collagenase to release lamina propria cells. Genomic DNA was extracted from frozen unsorted cell fractions using the Qiagen DNeasy blood extraction kit.

This TCR was recovered from an older woman with active celiac disease. Sequencing input: lamina propria lymphocytes from the gut. According to the study, the label for this sample's cell subset or site signals: lamina propria cell (LPC) fraction of small intestinal biopsy. The receptor chain draws on TRBV7-9 and TRBJ2-7; TRBD1 could be the D gene, as 5 bases match. The CDR3 sequence is CASSSTDRRDRYEQYF. The nucleotides are TGTGCCAGCAGCTCAACAGACAGAAGAGACCGATACGAGCAGTACTTC.